The T cell receptor beta chain described here comes from a study of CD8+ T cells in alopecia areata. RNA extraction was followed by reverse transcription into cDNA, which acted as the sequencing template. The assay was immunoSEQ multiplex PCR, and TCRdb's table has in-frame clones only and misses some. The sample has approximately 280,000 clones, over 45% seen once. Indicated treatment: oral pan-JAK inhibitor, 5-10 mg twice daily. PBMCs were stained for CD3, CD4 and CD8, and CD4+ and CD8+ T cells were sorted. This clone has more than one count but fewer than ten. CDR1 is LGHNA, CDR2 YSLEER, per germline. The V segment lost 3 bases and the J segment 1 base; nucleotides outside the gene matches: 5. The CDR3 is made up of 16 amino acids.

The receptor was isolated from a human donor with alopecia areata. The gene calls are TRBV4-3 and TRBJ2-3, with 9 bases fitting TRBD1. The sample here was CD4+ T cells sorted from blood, taken at week 24, from a patient treated with tofacitinib. In DNA, the CDR3 is TGCGCCAGCAGCCACTTACAGGGGGCAGGCACAGATACGCAGTATTTT. Translated, it gives CASSHLQGAGTDTQYF.